This T cell receptor (beta chain) emerged from a study of CXCR3-negative and CXCR3-positive naive CD8 T cells. Whole-study findings and limits: Comparably high diversity was seen in both naive subsets, and much lower diversity in memory CD8+ cells. CXCR3-positive naive cells carried more hydrophobic TRB CDR3s than CXCR3-negative ones.

In terms of frequency, this clonotype is medium-sized (0.01 to 0.1%). No antigen is known for it. In germline, CDR1 is LNHDA, CDR2 SQIVND (reference sequence). CDR3 size: 13 residues. The TRB cDNA libraries were prepared by 5' RACE with UMI labels. Following a re-call of the 5' RACE reads, TCRdb has one entry per CDR3 protein and lacks DNA. Seen in this sample are some 5,000 distinct CDR3 sequences; the ten most common clones hold over 1.5%. Input material: naive CXCR3+ CD8+ T cells from blood. Subset meaning: CD45RO-CCR7+CD27+CD95- naive CD8+ T cells expressing CXCR3 (TNR3+). The gene calls are TRBV19 and TRBJ1-2. The receptor was derived from a human donor in good health. Some clones in this sample may be carry-over from other donors' samples. The CDR3 reads CASSIGRGNGYTF.